This T cell receptor beta chain was profiled in a study of T cell repertoires in cytomegalovirus infection. On the study more broadly: Signatures in public TCR beta sequences pointed to both CMV infection and matching HLA type. Whole-study findings and limits: Adding up the frequency of public TCR beta families identified people who carried CMV plus the relevant HLA. Dominating the ex vivo response were HLA-C-restricted CMV-specific TCR beta clonotypes.

TCRdb ran MiXCR on the reads and lists one entry per CDR3 protein. This table holds approximately 500,000 distinct CDR3 sequences, about 11% found once. On this clonotype: Its antigen is not known.

The sequence was obtained from a human donor in good health (CMV status not recorded). Some clones in this sample may be carry-over from other donors' samples. The sample taken for sequencing was PBMCs.

This chain's CDR3 is CASSMYQGQGIAGANVLTF. CDR3 in DNA: TGTGCCAGTAGTATGTATCAGGGACAGGGGATCGCTGGGGCCAACGTCCTGACTTTC. The J gene is TRBJ2-6, the V gene TRBV19, with 10 bases lining up with TRBD1. CDR1 LNHDA and CDR2 SQIVND come from the germline V gene (reference sequence). Losses at the gene ends were 3 bases for V and 2 bases for J; bases not matched to a gene: 10. This CDR3 is 19 amino acids long. The complete variable domain, with remaining parts taken from reference TRBV19 and TRBJ2-6, reads DGGITQSPKYLFRKEGQNVTLSCEQNLNHDAMYWYRQDPGQGLRLIYYSQIVNDFQKGDIAEGYSVSREKKESFPLTVTSAQKNPTAFYLCASSMYQGQGIAGANVLTFGAGSRLTVL.